This section outlines one T cell receptor beta chain sequence together with its context. Its target antigen remains unknown. Nothing much larger sits one base from this clone, and base qualities are not available. Collaborating institutions collected whole blood in K2EDTA tubes following their own protocols. For TCRbeta analysis, collaborators shipped samples in one of three forms: frozen whole blood, isolated PBMCs, or DNA extracted from either of those sample types. The immunoSEQ Assay, a bias-controlled multiplex PCR, was used to amplify TCRbeta CDR3 regions from genomic DNA. In the source study's methods: Nucleated cell counts per sample were estimated from amplification of reference gene primers within the assay. Sequence reads were collapsed and filtered to measure the absolute abundance of every unique TCRbeta CDR3 rearrangement. For each sample, productive Simpson clonality was calculated as the square root of Simpson's diversity index across productive rearrangements. Sourced from immuneACCESS, this table was stored by TCRdb with only in-frame sequences that have V and J called. A share of the clones is absent; for the studies checked, an unresolved V gene accounts for under half, and the remainder has no known explanation. The V and J calls and clone size are taken from that table; D and trimming were inferred from the DNA. This sample gives 90,000 to 130,000 clones in total; roughly nine tenths of them show up just once. The top ten clonotypes cover 4.5% of the sample.

These data come from a study of blood T cell repertoires in COVID-19 (dated by TCRdb to 2020 to 2022). About the study as a whole: Collaborator samples came from the United States, Italy and Spain and covered acute and convalescent phases of COVID-19. Where available, HLA class I and class II types were obtained from metadata supplied by the sample provider rather than from assay-based typing. The sample metadata nearly always contained a de-identified subject ID, COVID-19 status, age in years and sex. The material from the prospective study consisted of cDNA or gDNA derived from T cells, B-cell-depleted T cells, or PBMCs. Deeply sampled blood TCRbeta repertoires from subjects exposed to, actively infected with, or recovered from COVID-19 were included in the dataset. Samples were obtained from the ongoing ImmuneRACE study (first 160 participants) and from about 1,300 subjects provided by 6 global collaborators. The repertoires were released in a freely available public database intended as a resource for research on the immune response to SARS-CoV-2. Points the paper makes about the study in general: The amount of clinical and demographic metadata varied by source and participant and was provided uncurated.

CDR1 is given as SEHNR and CDR2 as FQNEAQ, both from the germline V gene (reference sequence). Compared with germline, V lacks 4 bases and J lacks 3 bases; bases without a gene match: 11. The CDR3 measures 17 amino acids from cysteine to phenylalanine. Just the 51-base CDR3 DNA is kept, in frame starting at base 1. The sample taken for sequencing was peripheral blood. The clonotype comes from a man aged 40-49 years with acute or convalescent COVID-19. Here the chain combines TRBV7-9 and TRBJ2-7; the junction holds 11 bases that match TRBD1. The sequenced DNA: TGTGCCAGCAGCTCGGATTGGCCGGGACAGGGGGTCTACGAGCAGTACTTC. Its amino acids are CASSSDWPGQGVYEQYF.